One T cell receptor (beta chain) is described in this entry. The antigen remains undetermined. This sample was taken from a study of Ad26.COV2.S vaccination and SARS-CoV-2 variants. Repertoires were generated with immunoSEQ multiplex PCR, while TCRdb's copy carries only in-frame clones and drops some. Here the sample spans just over 350,000 clones, approximately 90% being singletons. General study points: The placebo group had lower spike-specific TCR breadth than the vaccine recipients did. Reportedly, spike-specific CD8+ and CD4+ T cell responses achieved substantial breadth once vaccination had taken place. It was found that vaccine and placebo recipients had similar non-spike TCR breadth. From the TCR breadth and depth analyses, total T cell responses may have been underestimated.

CDR3 length equals 15 residues. The ends were cut back, 4 bases at V and 2 bases at J, with 15 bases in the middle. Per germline, CDR1 SGHAT and CDR2 FQNNGV. The sample consisted of peripheral blood, taken after recovery from COVID-19. This chain joins TRBV11-2 and TRBJ2-7; D call uncertain. The clonotype was recovered from a human donor who had recovered from COVID-19. The CDR3 DNA reads as TGTGCCAGCAGCTCCGAGTCCCGCGCAACCTACGAGCAGTACTTC. It translates to CASSSESRATYEQYF. The full variable domain, its missing parts supplied by reference TRBV11-2 and TRBJ2-7, is EAGVAQSPRYKIIEKRQSVAFWCNPISGHATLYWYQQILGQGPKLLIQFQNNGVVDDSQLPKDRFSAERLKGVDSTLKIQPAKLEDSAVYLCASSSESRATYEQYFGPGTRLTVT.